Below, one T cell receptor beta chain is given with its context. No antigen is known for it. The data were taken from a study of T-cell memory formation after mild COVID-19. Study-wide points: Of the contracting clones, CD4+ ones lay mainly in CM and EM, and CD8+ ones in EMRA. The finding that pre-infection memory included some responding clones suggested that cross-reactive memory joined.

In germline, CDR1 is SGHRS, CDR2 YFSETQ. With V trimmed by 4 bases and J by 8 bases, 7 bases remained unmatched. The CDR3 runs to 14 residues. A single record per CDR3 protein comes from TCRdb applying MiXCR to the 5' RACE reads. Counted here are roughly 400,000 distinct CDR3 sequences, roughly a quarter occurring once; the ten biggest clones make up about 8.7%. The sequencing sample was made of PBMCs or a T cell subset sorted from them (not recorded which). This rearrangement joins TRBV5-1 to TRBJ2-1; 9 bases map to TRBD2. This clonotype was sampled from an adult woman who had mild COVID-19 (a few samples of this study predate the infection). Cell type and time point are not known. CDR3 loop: CASSPRWTSDEQFF. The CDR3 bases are TGCGCCAGCAGCCCCAGATGGACTAGCGATGAGCAGTTCTTC.